Reported below is one T cell receptor (beta chain). Its antigen is not yet known. No base quality values were provided; no much bigger clone lies one nucleotide off. The data belong to a study of cytomegalovirus exposure and HLA in healthy donors (dated by TCRdb to about 2017). About the investigation overall: In an earlier analysis of approximately 500 of the donors, 250 to 350 Gb of sequence data and approximately 100 million unique TCR beta sequences from approximately 180 million T cells were reported. All discovery cohort repertoires had been generated using a single sequencing platform. High-throughput TCR immunosequencing, statistical association of individual TCRs with disease status, and machine learning were combined to predict cytomegalovirus infection status. A later analysis re-analyzed previously published TCR beta repertoires from approximately 670 donors and added high-resolution HLA genotyping to study TCR occurrence patterns. Rather than drawing on any new phenotypic data, the later analysis identified candidate immune exposures from TCR beta sequences and the way those sequences occurred across donors. Across about 380 genotyped donors of the cohort, an average of roughly 250,000 unique TCR beta nucleotide sequences per donor were sequenced, and 15% to 20% of those sequences were non-productive. About five DR-DQ haplotypes were treated as single units for association and clustering because of strong linkage in the cohort. Genome-wide SNP genotypes for about three fifths of the roughly 670 donors were used in a later genetic analysis, which treated that subset as a discovery cohort. The number of typed donors differed by locus: about 620-640 for A, B, C, DRB1 and DQB1; some 500 for DQA1; around 610 for DPA1; and 400 to 480 for DPB1. Class I and class II HLA loci were covered by the typing at four-digit resolution. Donor age, sex, ethnicity and CMV serostatus were collected together with the repertoire data. Roughly 300 gigabases of sequencing data and 70 million to 100 million unique TCR sequences were included in an early release covering about 700 HLA-typed donors. To decide whether each TCR beta V gene segment behaved as functional or pseudogenic, an earlier analysis of several hundred of the donors relied on high-throughput TCR beta sequencing. Of the roughly 400 genotyped donors, 65% to 90% fell in the genetic ancestry cluster associated with self-reported Caucasian donors. The study aimed to test whether signatures of past pathogen exposure could be identified by cataloging public T cell receptors. A separate validation cohort of about 110 different subjects was used in addition to the roughly 670-subject first cohort. The study profiled the T cell repertoires of 550 to 700 subjects by immunosequencing and related them to cytomegalovirus serostatus.

The study at large found these results: Across donors, most TCR sequences were observed very rarely, whereas some public TCRs were present in many individuals. A later genetic analysis reported fewer N-insertions in productive TCRs among donors in an Asian-associated ancestry cluster than the roughly 700-donor mean. A later analysis associated 16,951 TCR beta sequences with specific HLA alleles at a false discovery rate of 0.05. Because the 87-base-pair reads could not distinguish some IMGT-functional V segments, including TRBV6-2 and TRBV6-3, those segments were excluded. A few of the identified cytomegalovirus-associated TCR beta chains were confirmed in vitro to be specific for cytomegalovirus antigens. In an earlier analysis of roughly 500 of the donors, most TCR beta V segments appeared in productive rearrangements about 87% or about 30% of the time, broadly matching IMGT annotations. A later analysis reported that several top co-occurrence clusters appeared linked to parvovirus B19, influenza, CMV and Epstein-Barr virus. In the study, 164 TCR beta chains were listed as associated with cytomegalovirus. A cluster of highly shared sequence variants was judged likely to be a technical artifact of the sequencing pipeline. Correlated functional status among segregating V segments might reflect linkage disequilibrium, but an unknown experimental factor could not be ruled out. In a later genetic analysis, a missense DCLRE1C variant was associated with V-gene and J-gene trimming of TCR beta chains, and the association was replicated in an independent cohort. The classifier was reported to diagnose cytomegalovirus status with high specificity and sensitivity in both the original cohort and the validation cohort. Sequencing depth was assumed to be roughly uniform across donors in the presence/absence analyses, though that assumption may not hold. Only TCR beta chains were sequenced in this cohort, and the absence of alpha or paired-chain data limited detectable features. A later analysis found that most CMV-associated TCR beta chains appeared HLA-restricted, with HLA associations seemingly driven largely by CMV exposure. For the cohort, immune exposure information was limited to CMV serostatus. Strong co-occurrence of HLA alleles, especially DR and DQ, made assigning TCR associations to individual alleles difficult. In a later analysis, HLA-associated TCR beta chains showed more clonal expansion and lower generation probabilities than non-associated chains that were equally common. It was suggested by the authors that the approach could potentially be generalized to other disease states and immunological phenotypes. In a later analysis, the rate of TCR association differed among HLA loci, with DRB1 alleles having the most associated TCRs and HLA-C alleles having the fewest. Because some donors lacked HLA typing at each locus, the association tests relied only on the typed subset. The earlier analysis of approximately 560 of the donors excluded approximately 15 rarely observed V segments, including chromosome 9 orphons, because counts were too low. A further reported finding was that TCR beta sequences accurately predicted the HLA-A and HLA-B alleles for most subjects in the first cohort.

Trimming costs V 3 bases and J 3 bases, and their ends lie 10 bases apart. Counted from cysteine to phenylalanine, this CDR3 has 14 amino acids. Only the CDR3 portion is preserved as DNA: 42 bases, with reading frame beginning at the first base. Reading the germline V gene (reference sequence) gives CDR1 SGHAT and CDR2 FQDESV. In total, fewer than 750 healthy bone marrow donors made up the cohort. At the time of sampling, all cohort members were nominally healthy, though unrecorded immune exposures were likely present. The donor tested CMV seronegative, placing the donor among the 352 seronegative members of the cohort. A peripheral blood sample was collected from each donor, and TCR beta sequencing was performed on peripheral blood mononuclear cells. Genomic DNA was extracted from the blood cell samples with the Qiagen DNeasy Blood Extraction Kit. Receptors were amplified or captured by the immunoSEQ multiplex PCR assay. A mixture of 60 forward primers for TCR Vbeta segments and 13 reverse primers for TCR Jbeta segments was used in the multiplex PCR. The CDR3 region of rearranged TCR beta genes was amplified from genomic DNA with a multiplex PCR assay. The amplified TCR beta libraries were sequenced on the Illumina HiSeq System as 87-base-pair reads. The authors' pipeline ran thus. A later analysis tallied around 82 million unique TCR beta chains across the 600 to 700 repertoires, and approximately 12 million of those chains were shared by two or more donors. Raw reads were error-corrected and collapsed into unique sequences with a nearest-neighbor algorithm that merged closely related sequences to remove PCR and sequencing errors. CDR3 sequences were aligned to IMGT reference sequences to assign V, D and J gene segments. Each retained sequence needed at least a six-nucleotide match to both a V gene segment and a J gene segment. Rearrangements were classified as productive when the CDR3 lacked stop codons and remained in frame with V and J, and all other rearrangements were classified as non-productive. Following IMGT convention, CDR3 was defined as the stretch from the second conserved V-encoded cysteine up to the conserved J-encoded phenylalanine. Sequences without an unambiguous match to a single V gene segment were excluded from the earlier analysis of 450 to 650 of the donors. In an earlier analysis of approximately 560 of the donors, a V segment was called functional when productive rearrangements were above 56.7%, and segregating when the standard deviation between donors exceeded 5%. A statistical classification framework was developed to diagnose cytomegalovirus status using the catalog of TCR beta chain sequences. A later analysis assigned V and J genes by comparing TCR nucleotide sequences with IMGT/GENE-DB human TR gene sequences. The TCRdist pipeline was used in a later analysis to assign CDR3 sequences and most-parsimonious VDJ recombination scenarios. In a later analysis, each TCR beta chain was defined by its CDR3 amino acid sequence together with its V-gene family, and reads lacking a unique V-gene family were excluded. As a way to deal with suspected cross-contamination and a sequencing artifact, a later analysis dropped under 600 nucleotide sequences that were highly shared and had low generation probability. A later analysis calculated a clonal expansion index for each public chain from normalized within-repertoire ranks of inferred template counts. In a later analysis, generation probabilities were computed using a VDJ recombination model fitted to out-of-frame rearrangements, and the results were checked against IGoR. In a later analysis, hypergeometric tests were used to score TCR-TCR, TCR-HLA and TCR-CMV co-occurrence, with a repertoire-size bias correction applied to TCR pairs. False discovery rates were estimated in a later analysis by permuting HLA or CMV assignments 20 times. In a later analysis, co-occurring TCRs were grouped using DBSCAN, with TCRdist sequence similarity added in when clustering inside HLA-allele-positive subsets. For co-occurrence clustering, repertoires with fewer than 30,000 or more than 120,000 public chains were excluded, along with five repertoires with anomalous nucleotide sharing. TCRdb holds this immuneACCESS table with in-frame rearrangements only. Some clones are missing; in checked studies, unresolved V genes explain under half, and the rest has no known cause. V, J and clone size were drawn from that table, and D and trimming were deduced from the DNA. In this sample the table shows some 65,000 clones, approximately 60% of which occur a single time. Approximately 3% of the sample lies in the top ten.

The receptor was isolated from a man aged 30 to 45 in good health and CMV-seronegative. The rearrangement joined TRBV11-1 to TRBJ2-3; possibly the D gene is TRBD1, per 6 matching bases. The specimen sequenced was PBMCs. The DNA sequence is given as TGTGCCAGCAGCTTCCCCAGGGGAACAGATACGCAGTATTTT. This yields the protein CASSFPRGTDTQYF. Beyond the CDR3, the reference TRBV11-1 and TRBJ2-3 genes provide the residues; the full variable domain reads: EAEVAQSPRYKITEKSQAVAFWCDPISGHATLYWYRQILGQGPELLVQFQDESVVDDSQLPKDRFSAERLKGVDSTLKIQPAELGDSAMYLCASSFPRGTDTQYFGPGTRLTVL.